Listed here is a single T cell receptor (beta chain). This clone occurred once. Its target antigen remains unknown. Qualities for individual bases were not recorded, and no much larger clone is one base off. These data originate in a study of T cell responses to AZD1222 COVID-19 vaccine (dated by TCRdb to about 2021). As for the study more broadly: TCR sequencing was performed for 230 to 250 trial participants, of whom around 200 were given two doses of AZD1222 and approximately 25 were given two doses of MenACWY control vaccine. Enrollment into the trials was organized by age into subgroups of 18-55, 56-69 and 70-plus years, and those subgroups contained around 150, 28 and 57 TCR-sequenced participants, respectively. Beyond this particular receptor, the publication reports: CD4 TCRs associated with the vaccine covered the entire spike protein, and the dominant responses were in regions 160-218 and 743-854. Conclusions about previously exposed vaccinees were limited because only six or seven AZD1222 recipients were SARS-CoV-2 seropositive at baseline. Nearly half of unique spike-specific TCRs reportedly recognized epitopes outside regions mutated in the B.1.351 and B.1.1.7 variants. In the small 56-69-year group, the increase in depth fell short of significance, most likely because of low power. Because no day 14 peak-response samples were available, the repertoires could be characterized only after the peak T cell response. Participants were mostly white British, with more females than males. The authors suggested clonal diversity may have been underestimated. After two AZD1222 doses, spike-specific TCR breadth and depth were significantly higher than at day 0 and than in MenACWY recipients.

V was cut back by 0 bases and J by 7 bases, leaving a gap of 16 bases between them. The germline V gene yields MNHEY for CDR1 and SVGEGT for CDR2. From the cysteine up to the phenylalanine, the CDR3 has a length of 17 residues. Only the CDR3 region is kept as DNA, spanning 51 bases read in frame from base 1. The time point tag for this specimen amounts to: about 28 days (+/-7) after the second vaccine dose. This specimen's treatment or condition label, per the study, means: meningococcal conjugate vaccine given as trial control. The vaccinee samples were drawn from two UK trials, COV001 and COV002, one of which was a single-blind randomized controlled phase 2/3 trial testing AZD1222 (ChAdOx1 nCoV-19) in healthy adults. Trial participant PBMC samples were collected at day 0 and day 28 after the second dose for TCRbeta chain sequencing. The CDR3 regions of human TCRbeta chains were analyzed by immunosequencing. From the authors' description of their analysis: TCRs in the repertoires were matched against a reference library of SARS-CoV-2-specific TCRs that had been generated with the MIRA antigen-specificity platform. Breadth was defined as the fraction of unique TCRs that were SARS-CoV-2-associated. Depth was defined as the fraction of total T cells that were SARS-CoV-2-associated. Using the MIRA data, each spike-specific TCR was mapped to the spike region that the TCR reacts to and placed in a CD4 or CD8 class. Log10-transformed breadth and depth values were compared by one-way ANOVA with Sidak's multiple comparisons tests. This is the immuneACCESS table as TCRdb keeps it, with only in-frame sequences that have V and J called. A part of the clones is gone; compared with another copy, unresolved V genes explain less than half, and the rest is unexplained. V and J calls and clone size are as listed in that table; D and trimming were resolved from the DNA. The sample contains just under 150,000 clones, nearly 90% of them found a single time. The leading ten clones occupy roughly 5.2% of the sample.

Sequenced here: peripheral blood, sampled 28 days after the second dose of the MenACWY control vaccine. This TCR was sampled from an adult who received the MenACWY meningococcal vaccine as a control. Recombination linked TRBV6-2 or TRBV6-3 to TRBJ1-6, with the D gene too uncertain to name. The CDR3 protein is CASSYSSGRADNSPLHF. The DNA is as follows: TGTGCCAGCAGTTACTCGAGTGGGAGGGCCGACAATTCACCCCTCCACTTT.